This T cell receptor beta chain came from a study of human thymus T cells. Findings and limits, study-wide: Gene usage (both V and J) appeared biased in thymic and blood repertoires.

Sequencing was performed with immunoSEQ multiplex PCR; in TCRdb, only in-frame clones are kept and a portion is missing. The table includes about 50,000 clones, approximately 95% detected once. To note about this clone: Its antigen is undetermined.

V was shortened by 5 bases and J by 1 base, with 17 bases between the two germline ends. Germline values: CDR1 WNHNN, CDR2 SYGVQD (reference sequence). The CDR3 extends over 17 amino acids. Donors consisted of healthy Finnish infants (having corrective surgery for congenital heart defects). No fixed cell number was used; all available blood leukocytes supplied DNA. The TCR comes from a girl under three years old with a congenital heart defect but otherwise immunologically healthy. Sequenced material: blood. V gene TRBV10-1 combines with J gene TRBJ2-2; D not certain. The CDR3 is CASSPNRAARNTGELFF. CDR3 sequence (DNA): TGCGCCAGCAGTCCTAACCGGGCCGCGAGGAACACCGGGGAGCTGTTTTTT.